Presented here are 3 T cell receptor beta chains from one specimen sequenced in a study of shared clonotypes between healthy human individuals. This table comes from immunoSEQ multiplex PCR, and its TCRdb copy is limited to in-frame clones, with some not included. The profile shows fewer than 400,000 clones, approximately 79% of them singletons. Sequenced: memory CD4+ T cells sorted from blood. Subset in this sample: CD45RA-negative fraction. These TCRs come from a man aged 25-40 years in good health.

This clone was counted many times. This chain uses TRBV10-3 with TRBJ1-2, with 9 bases aligning to TRBD1. Germline CDR1 reads ENHRY; CDR2 reads SYGVKD. The CDR3 has 15 amino acids. Germline trimming cut 6 bases from V and 4 bases from J; bases unmatched to any gene: 9. The CDR3 spells CAISFPGQGSYGYTF. Here the CDR3 DNA reads TGTGCCATCAGCTTTCCGGGACAGGGATCCTATGGCTACACCTTC.

The chain couples TRBV5-6 to TRBJ2-3; TRBD1 or TRBD2 may be the D gene (6 bases each). V lost 4 bases to trimming and J lost 6 bases, with 18 bases between them. The CDR3 totals 15 residues. CDR1 and CDR2 from the germline V gene are SGHDT and YYEEEE. CDR3 region: CASSPGGTSVDTQYF. CDR3 DNA sequence: TGTGCCAGCAGCCCTGGGGGGACATCTGTCGATACGCAGTATTTT.

The gene calls are TRBV28 and TRBJ1-2; D is perhaps TRBD1 (5 bases). The germline CDR1 and CDR2 sequences are MDHEN and SYDVKM. The CDR3 is 12 residues long. Trimming removed 6 bases at V and 5 bases at J, with 10 bases between. This chain's CDR3 is CASRTVIYGYTF. CDR3 in DNA: TGTGCCAGCAGGACAGTTATATATGGCTACACCTTC.